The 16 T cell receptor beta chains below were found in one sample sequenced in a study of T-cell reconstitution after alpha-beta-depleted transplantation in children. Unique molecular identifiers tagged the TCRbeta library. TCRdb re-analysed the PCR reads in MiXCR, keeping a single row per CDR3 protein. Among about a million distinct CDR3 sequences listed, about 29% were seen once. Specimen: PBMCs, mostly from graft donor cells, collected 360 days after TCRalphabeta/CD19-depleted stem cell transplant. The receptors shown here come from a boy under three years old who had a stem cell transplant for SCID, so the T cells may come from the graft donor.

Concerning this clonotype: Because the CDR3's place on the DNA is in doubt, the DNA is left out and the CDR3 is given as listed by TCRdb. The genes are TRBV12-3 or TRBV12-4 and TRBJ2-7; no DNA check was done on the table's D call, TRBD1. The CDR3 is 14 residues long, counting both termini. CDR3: CASSFFGAGYEQYF.

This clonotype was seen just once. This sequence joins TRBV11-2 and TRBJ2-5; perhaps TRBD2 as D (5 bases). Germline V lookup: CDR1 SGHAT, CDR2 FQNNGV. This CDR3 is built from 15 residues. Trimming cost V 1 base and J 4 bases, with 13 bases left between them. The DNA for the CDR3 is TGTGCCAGCAGCTTAGGTCGGGAAGTCCGAGAGACCCAGTACTTC. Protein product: CASSLGREVRETQYF.

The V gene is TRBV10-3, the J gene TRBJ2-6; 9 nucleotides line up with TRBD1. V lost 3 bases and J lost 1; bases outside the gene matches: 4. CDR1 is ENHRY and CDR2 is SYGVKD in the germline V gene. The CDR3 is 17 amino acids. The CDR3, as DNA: TGTGCCATCAGTGACACCGGGACAGGGTCTGGGGCCAACGTCCTGACTTTC. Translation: CAISDTGTGSGANVLTF.

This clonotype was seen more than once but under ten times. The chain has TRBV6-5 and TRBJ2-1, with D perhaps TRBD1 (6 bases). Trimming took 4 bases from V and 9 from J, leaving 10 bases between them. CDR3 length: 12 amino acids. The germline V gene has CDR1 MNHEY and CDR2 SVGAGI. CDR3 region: CASSFQQGEQFF. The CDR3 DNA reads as TGTGCCAGCAGTTTCCAACAGGGTGAGCAGTTCTTC.

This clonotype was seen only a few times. CDR3 in amino acids: CASSLVGGTMGEAFF. The DNA for the CDR3 is TGCGCCAGCAGCTTGGTAGGGGGCACGATGGGTGAAGCTTTCTTT. The chain has TRBV5-1 and TRBJ1-1; 7 bases agree with TRBD1. Trimming at V came to 0 bases and at J to 7 bases, leaving 9 bases not matched to a gene. Per germline, CDR1 SGHRS and CDR2 YFSETQ. CDR3 size: 15 residues.

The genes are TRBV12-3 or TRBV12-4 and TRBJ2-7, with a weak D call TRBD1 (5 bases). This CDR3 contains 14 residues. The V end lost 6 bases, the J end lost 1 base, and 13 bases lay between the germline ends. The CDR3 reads CASSHTTVSYEQYF. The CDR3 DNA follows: TGTGCCAGCAGCCACACGACAGTTTCCTACGAGCAGTACTTC.

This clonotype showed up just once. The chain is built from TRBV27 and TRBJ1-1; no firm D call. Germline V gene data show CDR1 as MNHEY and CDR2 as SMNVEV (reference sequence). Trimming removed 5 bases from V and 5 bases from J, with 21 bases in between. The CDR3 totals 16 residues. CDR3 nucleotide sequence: TGTGCCAGCAGTCCCCCCCGGGTCATGGGCTTGACTGAAGCTTTCTTT. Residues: CASSPPRVMGLTEAFF.

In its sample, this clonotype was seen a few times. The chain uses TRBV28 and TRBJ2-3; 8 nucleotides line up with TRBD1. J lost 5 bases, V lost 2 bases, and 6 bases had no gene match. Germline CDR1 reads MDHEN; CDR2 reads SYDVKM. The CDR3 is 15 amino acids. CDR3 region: CASSLVGQAKDTQYF. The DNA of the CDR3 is TGTGCCAGCAGTTTAGTGGGACAGGCAAAAGATACGCAGTATTTT.

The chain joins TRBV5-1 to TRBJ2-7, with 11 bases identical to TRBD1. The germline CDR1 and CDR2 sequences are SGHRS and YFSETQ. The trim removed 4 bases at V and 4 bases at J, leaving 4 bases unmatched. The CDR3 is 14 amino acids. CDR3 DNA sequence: TGCGCCAGCAGCCGCAGGGACAGGGGGTACGAGCAGTACTTC. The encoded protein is CASSRRDRGYEQYF.

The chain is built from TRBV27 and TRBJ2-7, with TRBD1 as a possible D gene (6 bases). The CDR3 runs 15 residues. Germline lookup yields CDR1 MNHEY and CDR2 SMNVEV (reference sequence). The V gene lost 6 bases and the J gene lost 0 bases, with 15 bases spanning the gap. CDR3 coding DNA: TGTGCCAGCAGGATCGGACAGTCGAGCTCCTACGAGCAGTACTTC. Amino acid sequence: CASRIGQSSSYEQYF.

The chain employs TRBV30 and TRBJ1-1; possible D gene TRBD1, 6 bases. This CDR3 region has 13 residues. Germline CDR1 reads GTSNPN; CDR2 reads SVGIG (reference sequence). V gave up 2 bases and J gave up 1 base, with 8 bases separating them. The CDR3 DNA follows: TGTGCCTGGAGTCCGGACAGGAACACTGAAGCTTTCTTT. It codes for CAWSPDRNTEAFF.

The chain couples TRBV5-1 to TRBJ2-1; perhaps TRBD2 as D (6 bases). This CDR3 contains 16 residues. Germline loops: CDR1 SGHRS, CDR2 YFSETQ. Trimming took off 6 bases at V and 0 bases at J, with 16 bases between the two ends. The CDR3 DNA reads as TGCGCCAGCAAACGCCCCGGGGAGGTCTCCTACAATGAGCAGTTCTTC. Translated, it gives CASKRPGEVSYNEQFF.

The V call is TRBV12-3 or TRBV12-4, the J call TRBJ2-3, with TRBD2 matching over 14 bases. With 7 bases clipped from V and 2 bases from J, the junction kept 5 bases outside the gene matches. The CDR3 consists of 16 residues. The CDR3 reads CASKRTSGGITDTQYF. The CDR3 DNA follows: TGTGCCAGCAAGAGGACTAGCGGGGGGATCACAGATACGCAGTATTTT.

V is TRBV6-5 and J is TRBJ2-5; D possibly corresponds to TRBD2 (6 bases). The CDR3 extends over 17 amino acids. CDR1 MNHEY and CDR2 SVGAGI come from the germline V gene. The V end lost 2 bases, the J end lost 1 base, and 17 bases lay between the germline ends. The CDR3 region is CASSYGRRTRAQETQYF. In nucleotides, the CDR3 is TGTGCCAGCAGTTACGGGAGGAGGACGAGGGCCCAAGAGACCCAGTACTTC.

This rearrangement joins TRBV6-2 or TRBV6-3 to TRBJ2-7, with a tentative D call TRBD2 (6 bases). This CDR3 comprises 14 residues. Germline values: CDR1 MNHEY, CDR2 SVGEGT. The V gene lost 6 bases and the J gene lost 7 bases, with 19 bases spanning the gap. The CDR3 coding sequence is TGTGCCAGCAGCCGGGACGTAGGGACTCGGGAGCAGTACTTC. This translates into CASSRDVGTREQYF.

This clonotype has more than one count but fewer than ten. CDR3 in DNA: TGTGCCAGCAGTGAAGCGCGAATAGCGGGGGATACGCAGTATTTT. Translating it yields CASSEARIAGDTQYF. The chain couples TRBV6-1 to TRBJ2-3, with 8 nucleotides matching TRBD2. The J segment lost 6 bases and the V segment lost 0 bases, leaving 5 bases of the junction unmatched. From germline, CDR1 is MNHNS and CDR2 SASEGT. The CDR3 is 15 amino acids.